This T cell receptor beta chain is from a study of blood T cells in healthy people across ages. Notes on the study in general: Per million T cells, TCR beta diversity dropped roughly linearly as age increased. Unsorted PBMCs blocked a conclusive comparison of naive and antigen-experienced cells.

The CDR3 extends over 13 amino acids. The germline CDR1 and CDR2 sequences are MGHRA and YSYEKL. Trimming stripped 1 base from V and 11 bases from J, with 14 bases between. Using a J-beta primer mix together with a sample-barcoded 5' primer, a second PCR was run for about 6 to 12 cycles. TCRdb called the 5' RACE reads again in MiXCR, with one record for every CDR3 protein. The sample consists of approximately 820,000 distinct CDR3 sequences, under 55% of them appearing once. Each donor had approximately 10 milliliters of peripheral blood drawn. A minimum of 5 micrograms of total RNA was extracted per sample. Worth noting for this clonotype: Antigen unknown.

Sequencing was performed on blood. This clonotype was sampled from a man aged 60 to 69 in good health. The V call is TRBV4-1, the J call TRBJ1-1; TRBD1 might be the D (6 bases). The DNA of the CDR3 is TGCGCCAGCAGCCAAGCAGGGGCGGGGGGGGCTTTCTTT. Translated, it gives CASSQAGAGGAFF.